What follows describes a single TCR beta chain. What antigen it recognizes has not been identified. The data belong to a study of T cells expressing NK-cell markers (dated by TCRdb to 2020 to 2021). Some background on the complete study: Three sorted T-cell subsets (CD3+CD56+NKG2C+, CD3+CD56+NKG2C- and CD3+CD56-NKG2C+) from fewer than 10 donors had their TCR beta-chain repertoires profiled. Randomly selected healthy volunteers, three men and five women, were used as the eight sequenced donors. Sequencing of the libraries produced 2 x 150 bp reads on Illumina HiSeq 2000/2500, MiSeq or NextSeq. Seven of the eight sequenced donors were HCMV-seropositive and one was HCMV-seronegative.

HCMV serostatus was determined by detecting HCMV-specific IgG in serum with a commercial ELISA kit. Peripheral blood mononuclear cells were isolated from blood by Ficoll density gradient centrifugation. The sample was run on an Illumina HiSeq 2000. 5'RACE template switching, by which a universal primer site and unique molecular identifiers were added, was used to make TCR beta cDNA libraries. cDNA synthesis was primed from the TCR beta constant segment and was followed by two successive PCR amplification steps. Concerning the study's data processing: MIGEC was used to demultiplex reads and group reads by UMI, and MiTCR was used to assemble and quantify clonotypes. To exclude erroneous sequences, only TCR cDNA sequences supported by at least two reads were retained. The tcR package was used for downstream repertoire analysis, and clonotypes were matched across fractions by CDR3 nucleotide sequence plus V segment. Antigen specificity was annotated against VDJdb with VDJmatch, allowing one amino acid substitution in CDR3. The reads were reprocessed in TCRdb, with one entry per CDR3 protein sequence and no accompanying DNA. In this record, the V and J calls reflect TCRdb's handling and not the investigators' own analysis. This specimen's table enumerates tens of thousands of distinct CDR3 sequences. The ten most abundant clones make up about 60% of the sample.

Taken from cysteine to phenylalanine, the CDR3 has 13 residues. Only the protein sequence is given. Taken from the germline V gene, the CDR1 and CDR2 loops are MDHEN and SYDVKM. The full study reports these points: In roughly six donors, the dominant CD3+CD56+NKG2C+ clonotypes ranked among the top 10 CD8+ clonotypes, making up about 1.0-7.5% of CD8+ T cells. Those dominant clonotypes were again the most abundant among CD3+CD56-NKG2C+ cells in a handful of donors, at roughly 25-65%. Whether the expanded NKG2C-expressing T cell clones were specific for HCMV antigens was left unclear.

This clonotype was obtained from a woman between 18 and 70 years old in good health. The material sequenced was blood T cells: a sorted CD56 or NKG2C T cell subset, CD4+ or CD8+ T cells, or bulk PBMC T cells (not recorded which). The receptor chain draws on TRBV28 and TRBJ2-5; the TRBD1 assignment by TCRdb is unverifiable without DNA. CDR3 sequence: CASSLGAEETQYF.